The 31 T cell receptor beta chains in this list originate from one sample, sequenced in a study of blood T cell repertoires in COVID-19. The method was immunoSEQ multiplex PCR; TCRdb's version includes in-frame clones alone and lacks a portion of them. This sample has 100,000 to 150,000 clones, with more than 60% found just once. The material sequenced was peripheral blood. The source of these receptors is a woman aged 65 to 85 with acute or convalescent COVID-19.

This clone showed up just a few times. This sequence joins TRBV2 and TRBJ2-3, with 10 bases that match TRBD2. The CDR3 loop spans 13 amino acids. J was trimmed by 6 bases and V by 7 bases; bases with no gene match: 4. Per the germline V gene, CDR1 is SNHLY and CDR2 is FYNNEI. CDR3 amino acids: CASKSGGEDTQYF. CDR3 bases: TGTGCCAGCAAGAGCGGGGGGGAGGATACGCAGTATTTT.

The rearrangement joins TRBV19 to TRBJ2-2; D ambiguous. V was trimmed by 3 bases and J by 7 bases, leaving 3 bases between them. The CDR3 is made up of 11 amino acids. Germline V gene data show CDR1 as LNHDA and CDR2 as SQIVND (reference sequence). CDR3 amino acids: CASSILGELFF. The CDR3 DNA sequence: TGTGCCAGTAGTATTCTCGGGGAGCTGTTTTTT.

The chain uses TRBV18 and TRBJ1-3, with D unclear. The CDR3 sequence is 16 residues long. V was clipped by 2 bases and J by 2 bases, with 13 bases between them. Germline-derived CDR1 and CDR2 are KGHSH and LQKENI. CDR3 nucleotide sequence: TGTGCCAGCTCACCAAATTCCGGGGAAACTGGAAACACCATATATTTT. This codes for CASSPNSGETGNTIYF.

A single count supports this clone. A much larger clone differs by one base, so this may be a read error. V usage is TRBV5-1 and J usage is TRBJ2-7; 10 nucleotides match TRBD2. There are 15 residues in the CDR3. Germline V gene sequence: CDR1 SGHRS, CDR2 YFSETQ. V dropped 0 bases and J dropped 0; count of bases not matched to a gene: 0. The CDR3 is CASSLGLAGSYEQYF. The CDR3 DNA is TGCGCCAGCAGCTTGGGACTAGCGGGCTCCTACGAGCAGTACTTC.

Remarks on this clone: A junction boundary mismatches the germline segment, possibly from a read error. The rearrangement joins TRBV24-1 to TRBJ2-2, with 12 bases that match TRBD1. From germline, CDR1 is KGHDR and CDR2 SFDVKD. The CDR3 sequence is 18 residues long. CDR3 coding DNA: TGTGCCACCAGTGGTTTGGGGACAGGGGGCGCGGGCACCGGGGAGCTGTTTTTT. Residues: CATSGLGTGGAGTGELFF.

The sample holds a few counts of this clone. CDR3 sequence: CASSISGTIPDTQYF. The CDR3 nucleotides are TGTGCCAGCAGCATATCCGGGACTATCCCAGATACGCAGTATTTT. The rearrangement links TRBV7-9 to TRBJ2-3, with TRBD2 identical over 7 bases. The CDR3 spans 15 residues. Germline CDR1 is SEHNR and CDR2 is FQNEAQ (reference sequence). V lost 5 bases, J lost 4 bases, and 9 bases stayed unmatched.

V usage is TRBV5-5 and J usage is TRBJ2-3; the D is unclear. The CDR3 length is 13 residues. Between the trimmed V and J ends, which lost 6 bases and 1 base, there was a span of 9 bases. The germline V gene has CDR1 SGHKS and CDR2 YYEKEE (reference sequence). CDR3 nucleotides: TGTGCCAGCAACATCCCCGGCACAGATACGCAGTATTTT. It specifies CASNIPGTDTQYF.

This clone was seen a handful of times. V gene TRBV19 combines with J gene TRBJ1-5, with 8 positions matching TRBD1. From germline, CDR1 is LNHDA and CDR2 SQIVND (reference sequence). Losses at the gene ends were 1 base for V and 6 bases for J; bases not matched to a gene: 5. The CDR3 totals 15 residues. The CDR3 here is CASSIVSGGGQPQHF. The CDR3 DNA reads TGTGCCAGTAGTATAGTTTCAGGGGGCGGTCAGCCCCAGCATTTT.

This rearrangement joins TRBV2 to TRBJ2-6, with TRBD1 matching over 9 bases. Germline V gene lookup returns CDR1 SNHLY and CDR2 FYNNEI. This CDR3 spans 15 amino acids. J gave up 2 bases and V 5 bases, and 1 base lay outside the gene matches. The CDR3 loop is CASSWDRAGANVLTF. CDR3 in DNA: TGTGCCAGCAGTTGGGACAGGGCTGGGGCCAACGTCCTGACTTTC.

CDR3 sequence: CASSPPSGYEQYF. CDR3 bases: TGTGCCAGCTCACCACCAAGCGGCTACGAGCAGTACTTC. The rearrangement links TRBV18 to TRBJ2-7, with D tentatively TRBD2 (5 bases). The CDR3 has 13 residues. The V gene lost 0 bases and the J gene lost 3 bases, with 6 bases spanning the gap. Germline CDR1 KGHSH, CDR2 LQKENI.

Within the sample, this clone is medium-sized. The chain has TRBV5-6 and TRBJ2-5; D gene uncertain. V gave up 5 bases and J gave up 1 base, with 9 bases separating them. Germline lookup yields CDR1 SGHDT and CDR2 YYEEEE. This CDR3 has 13 amino acids. The CDR3 reads CASRLGSQETQYF. The CDR3 DNA sequence: TGTGCCAGCAGGCTAGGTTCCCAAGAGACCCAGTACTTC.

This clone has a single count. The V gene is TRBV19, the J gene TRBJ1-1; D possibly corresponds to TRBD1 (5 bases). The CDR3 extends over 15 amino acids. From germline, CDR1 is LNHDA and CDR2 SQIVND (reference sequence). V was shortened by 4 bases and J by 4 bases, with 16 bases between the two germline ends. The CDR3 loop is CASSTNRLEGTEAFF. CDR3 DNA sequence: TGTGCCAGTAGTACGAACAGGTTGGAAGGCACTGAAGCTTTCTTT.

This chain uses TRBV6-5 with TRBJ2-7, with TRBD1 matching over 10 bases. The junction had 10 bases not matched to a gene; V was cut back by 5 bases and J by 6 bases. The CDR3 sequence is 15 residues long. The germline V gene encodes CDR1 MNHEY and CDR2 SVGAGI. Here the CDR3 reads CASSRQGARVSEQYF. CDR3 nucleotides: TGTGCCAGCAGTAGACAGGGGGCGCGCGTAAGCGAGCAGTACTTC.

The V gene is TRBV4-1, the J gene TRBJ1-4; a weak D match, TRBD1 (5 bases). The V gene's germline CDR1 is MGHRA and CDR2 YSYEKL. The CDR3 has 15 amino acids. V lost 3 bases, J lost 10 bases, and 18 bases lay in between. DNA for the CDR3: TGCGCCAGCAGCCACAGGGATTCCTCAATGCCAAAACTGTTTTTT. Encoded protein: CASSHRDSSMPKLFF.

The gene calls are TRBV2 and TRBJ1-5; D not resolved. This CDR3 contains 12 residues. Trimming removed 5 bases at V and 4 bases at J, with 6 bases between. Germline CDR1 reads SNHLY; CDR2 reads FYNNEI. The CDR3 sequence is CASSSYNQPQHF. The CDR3, as DNA: TGTGCCAGCAGTTCCTATAATCAGCCCCAGCATTTT.

V gene TRBV12-5 combines with J gene TRBJ2-3; possible D gene TRBD1, 7 bases. Germline V CDR1 and CDR2: LGHNT, FRNRAP. V dropped 5 bases and J dropped 5 bases, with 14 bases sitting between them. The CDR3 extends over 14 amino acids. Here the CDR3 reads CASGPRGAVDTQYF. CDR3 bases: TGTGCTAGTGGTCCCAGGGGGGCTGTAGATACGCAGTATTTT.

The table lists this clone with many counts. The chain couples TRBV6-5 to TRBJ1-1; possible D gene TRBD1, 6 bases. The CDR3 has 14 amino acids. Trimming removed 2 bases at V and 4 bases at J, with 11 bases between. Per the germline V gene, CDR1 is MNHEY and CDR2 is SVGAGI. The CDR3 is CASSYGGAGTEAFF. The CDR3 DNA is TGTGCCAGCAGTTACGGGGGCGCGGGCACTGAAGCTTTCTTT.

This clone was detected ten times or more. The gene calls are TRBV12-3 or TRBV12-4 and TRBJ2-7; D perhaps matches TRBD2 (5 bases). The CDR3 is 13 amino acids. Between the trimmed V and J ends, which lost 2 bases and 6 bases, there was a span of 11 bases. The DNA for the CDR3 is TGTGCCAGCAGTTTACAGACCGGGATCGAGCAGTACTTC. Translated: CASSLQTGIEQYF.

The chain recombines TRBV9 with TRBJ2-1; 8 bases are a match to TRBD1. Germline CDR1 reads SGDLS; CDR2 reads YYNGEE. Trimming removed 3 bases from V and 3 bases from J; junction bases left unmatched: 5. This CDR3 contains 15 residues. CDR3 loop: CASSAQGAYYNEQFF. The CDR3 coding sequence is TGTGCCAGCAGCGCTCAGGGGGCGTACTACAATGAGCAGTTCTTC.

CDR3 coding DNA: TGTGCCAGCAGTCCTTGGACAGGGGCTATCTTTAATTCACCCCTCCACTTT. The encoded protein is CASSPWTGAIFNSPLHF. V gene TRBV28 combines with J gene TRBJ1-6; 9 bases agree with TRBD1. The V and J ends lost 5 bases and 6 bases, in that order; junction bases with no gene match: 11. This CDR3 spans 17 amino acids. Germline CDR1 reads MDHEN; CDR2 reads SYDVKM.

V gene TRBV14 combines with J gene TRBJ1-1; perhaps TRBD1 as D (6 bases). Trimming cost V 4 bases and J 3 bases, with 9 bases left between them. The V gene's germline CDR1 is SGHDN and CDR2 FVKESK. This CDR3 is 13 amino acids long. In DNA, the CDR3 is TGTGCCAGCAGCCCTAACAGGGACACTGAAGCTTTCTTT. Amino acids: CASSPNRDTEAFF.

The chain is built from TRBV6-6 and TRBJ1-2, with TRBD1 matching over 9 bases. This CDR3 has 15 amino acids. After removal of 4 bases from V and 4 bases from J, the junction contained 7 bases not matched to a gene. Germline V gene sequence: CDR1 MNHNY, CDR2 SVGAGI (reference sequence). The CDR3 sequence is CASSSAGTGTYGYTF. The CDR3 DNA reads as TGTGCCAGCAGTTCCGCAGGGACAGGGACCTATGGCTACACCTTC.

V gene TRBV28 combines with J gene TRBJ2-7, with 12 positions matching TRBD2. CDR1 and CDR2 from the germline V gene are MDHEN and SYDVKM. This CDR3 contains 15 residues. V dropped 2 bases and J dropped 9; count of bases not matched to a gene: 8. The chain's CDR3 is CASSLRTSGTQGQYF. As DNA, the CDR3 is TGTGCCAGCAGTTTAAGGACTAGCGGGACGCAGGGGCAGTACTTC.

The rearrangement links TRBV5-1 to TRBJ2-2, with 11 bases aligning to TRBD2. The CDR3 runs to 16 residues. J gave up 10 bases and V 0 bases, and 8 bases lay outside the gene matches. CDR1 is SGHRS, CDR2 YFSETQ, per germline. Here the CDR3 reads CASSLGTSGSREELFF. CDR3 nucleotides: TGCGCCAGCAGCTTGGGAACTAGCGGGAGTAGGGAGGAGCTGTTTTTT.

This clone appeared a few times. The chain couples TRBV6-5 to TRBJ1-2; 7 bases map to TRBD1. The CDR3 runs 12 residues. V was pared by 6 bases and J by 4 bases, with 2 bases of the junction left unmatched. The germline V gene encodes CDR1 MNHEY and CDR2 SVGAGI. The CDR3 nucleotides are TGTGCCAGCAGGGGACAGTTCTATGGCTACACCTTC. Translating gives CASRGQFYGYTF.

Comments on this clone: One end of the junction fails to match germline, which may point to a read error. The chain joins TRBV15 to TRBJ2-7, with D maybe TRBD2 (5 bases). CDR1 is LNHNV and CDR2 is YYDKDF in the germline V gene (reference sequence). The CDR3 covers 13 residues. CDR3 sequence: CATSRDRGYAQYF. The CDR3 nucleotides read TGTGCCACCAGCAGAGATAGAGGGTACGCGCAGTACTTC.

Turning to this clone: Other nucleotide sequences from this sample produce the same CDR3. The V call is TRBV19, the J call TRBJ1-1; possibly TRBD1 for D (5 bases). Trimming removed 3 bases at V and 1 base at J, with 9 bases between. Germline V CDR1 and CDR2: LNHDA, SQIVND (reference sequence). The CDR3 is 14 amino acids. The CDR3 DNA is TGTGCCAGTAGTATTAATAGGGGGAACACTGAAGCTTTCTTT. Protein sequence: CASSINRGNTEAFF.

The chain links TRBV11-2 to TRBJ1-2; D perhaps matches TRBD1 (6 bases). Looked up from germline, CDR1 is SGHAT and CDR2 is FQNNGV. The CDR3 covers 15 residues. V dropped 3 bases and J dropped 3 bases, with 14 bases sitting between them. CDR3 in amino acids: CASSFSTGLDYGYTF. In DNA form, the CDR3 reads TGTGCCAGCAGCTTCTCTACAGGGCTCGACTATGGCTACACCTTC. The full variable domain, rest sourced from reference TRBV11-2 and TRBJ1-2, is EAGVAQSPRYKIIEKRQSVAFWCNPISGHATLYWYQQILGQGPKLLIQFQNNGVVDDSQLPKDRFSAERLKGVDSTLKIQPAKLEDSAVYLCASSFSTGLDYGYTFGSGTRLTVV.

V gene TRBV28 combines with J gene TRBJ2-7, with TRBD2 as a possible D gene (5 bases). This CDR3 has 14 residues. Germline lookup yields CDR1 MDHEN and CDR2 SYDVKM. Trimming removed 8 bases at V and 0 bases at J, with 14 bases between. CDR3 sequence (DNA): TGTGCCAGCCGCGGACTGGTGAGCTCCTACGAGCAGTACTTC. It codes for CASRGLVSSYEQYF.

This chain links TRBV6-2 or TRBV6-3 with TRBJ2-7; TRBD1 matches at 8 bases. The CDR3 is 17 residues long. The V gene's germline CDR1 is MNHEY and CDR2 SVGEGT. With 0 bases clipped from V and 0 bases from J, the junction kept 7 bases outside the gene matches. The chain's CDR3 is CASSYSRLGQDSYEQYF. The CDR3 DNA follows: TGTGCCAGCAGTTACTCGAGGCTGGGACAGGACTCCTACGAGCAGTACTTC.

The genes are TRBV28 and TRBJ2-5, with 9 bases fitting TRBD2. V shed 5 bases and J 13 bases; nucleotides not matched to a gene: 14. The CDR3 sequence is 14 residues long. Germline loops: CDR1 MDHEN, CDR2 SYDVKM. CDR3 sequence (DNA): TGTGCCAGCAGTCTGGGCGCAGCGGGGGGACTACTGTACTTC. The encoded protein is CASSLGAAGGLLYF.